The clone carrying this T cell receptor beta chain was recorded a few times. The antigen is not known. The read finishes 3 residues shy of the CDR3 end, and the germline J gene is used to complete it. This entry belongs to a study of T cell clonality in common variable immunodeficiency. Overall study results and limits: Common variable immunodeficiency TCR beta sequences reportedly had fewer deletions and N-nucleotide insertions.

Diagnosis required reduced IgG, IgA and/or IgM with specific antibody deficiency. The germline gives CDR1 KGHSH, CDR2 LQKENI. The CDR3 extends over 13 amino acids. Trimming removed 5 bases from V and 5 bases from J, with 12 bases in between. TCRdb keeps only in-frame clones here, not all; method: immunoSEQ multiplex PCR. The sample shows some 11,000 clones, none of them appearing just once. The sample consisted of peripheral blood mononuclear cells. This TCR derives from a human donor with common variable immunodeficiency. The V and J genes are TRBV18 and TRBJ1-2; D uncertain. The CDR3 is CASSETTSYGYTF. CDR3 DNA, as far as it was read: TGTGCCAGCTCAGAAACCACAAGTTATGGC.